These 24 T cell receptor beta chains originate from one sample sequenced in a study of blood T cell repertoires in COVID-19. TCRdb keeps only in-frame clones here, not all; method: immunoSEQ multiplex PCR. The repertoire includes about 250,000 clones, about 80% of them detected once, and about 9% sits in the top ten. Material: peripheral blood. The receptors originated from a man older than 75 with acute or convalescent COVID-19.

The chain uses TRBV10-3 and TRBJ2-7; 7 bases match TRBD1. J gave up 3 bases and V 5 bases, and 4 bases lay outside the gene matches. The CDR3 is 13 residues long. In germline, CDR1 is ENHRY, CDR2 SYGVKD. CDR3 sequence: CAISSTGLYEQYF. In DNA form, the CDR3 reads TGTGCCATCAGTTCGACAGGGCTCTACGAGCAGTACTTC.

The chain carries TRBV7-7 and TRBJ2-3; TRBD1 matches 9 bases. The CDR3 extends over 15 amino acids. CDR1 is SSHAT and CDR2 is FNYEAQ in the germline V gene (reference sequence). V was clipped by 5 bases and J by 2 bases; unmatched bases: 5. The CDR3, as DNA: TGTGCCAGCAGCGGGGGACAGGGCCCCACAGATACGCAGTATTTT. As protein: CASSGGQGPTDTQYF. Drawing the rest from reference TRBV7-7 and TRBJ2-3, the complete variable domain is GAGVSQSPRYKVTKRGQDVTLRCDPISSHATLYWYQQALGQGPEFLTYFNYEAQPDKSGLPSDRFSAERPEGSISTLTIQRTEQRDSAMYRCASSGGQGPTDTQYFGPGTRLTVL.

V gene TRBV6-1 combines with J gene TRBJ1-6, with 9 nucleotides matching TRBD1. This CDR3 spans 21 amino acids. Germline assignment: CDR1 MNHNS and CDR2 SASEGT. The ends lost 2 bases at V and 6 bases at J; junction bases unmatched: 20. CDR3 nucleotide sequence: TGTGCCAGCAGTGAATTTAAAGATTCGCGCTGGACAGGGGCTTCTAATTCACCCCTCCACTTT. This encodes CASSEFKDSRWTGASNSPLHF.

The gene calls are TRBV5-4 and TRBJ2-2; 9 bases line up with TRBD1. Germline CDR1 reads SGHNT; CDR2 reads YYREEE (reference sequence). The CDR3 length is 18 residues. The V and J ends lost 0 bases and 1 base, in that order; junction bases with no gene match: 7. This chain's CDR3 is CASSLGATGQGNTGELFF. The CDR3 DNA sequence: TGTGCCAGCAGCTTGGGGGCAACGGGACAGGGGAACACCGGGGAGCTGTTTTTT.

This chain connects TRBV28 to TRBJ2-7; D uncertain. This CDR3 spans 12 amino acids. Trimming left V 10 bases short and J 0 bases short, with 10 bases between. The germline V gene has CDR1 MDHEN and CDR2 SYDVKM. For the CDR3, the DNA is TGTGCCACTCAGGCCAGCTCCTACGAGCAGTACTTC. Its protein is CATQASSYEQYF.

The chain recombines TRBV24-1 with TRBJ2-3; 10 bases match TRBD2. Germline CDR1 reads KGHDR; CDR2 reads SFDVKD. There are 18 residues in the CDR3. The junction had 8 bases not matched to a gene; V was cut back by 0 bases and J by 3 bases. The CDR3, as DNA: TGTGCCACCAGTGATTTGCAGAAGCGGGGGGGCCAAACAGATACGCAGTATTTT. This codes for CATSDLQKRGGQTDTQYF.

The DNA for the CDR3 is TGTGCCAGCAGTTACGCCATGGCAGCGGGAGGGTCCGAGCAGTACTTC. This translates into CASSYAMAAGGSEQYF. The chain combines TRBV6-5 with TRBJ2-7; 10 bases are shared with TRBD2. Trimming at V came to 2 bases and at J to 6 bases, leaving 10 bases not matched to a gene. The germline CDR1 and CDR2 sequences are MNHEY and SVGAGI. The CDR3 contains 16 residues.

In this sample, this clone turned up once. V gene TRBV18 combines with J gene TRBJ1-1; tentatively, D is TRBD1 (6 bases). Trimming stripped 2 bases from V and 5 bases from J, with 15 bases between. This CDR3 has 15 amino acids. Germline loops: CDR1 KGHSH, CDR2 LQKENI. CDR3 protein: CASSPLRGGLTEAFF. The CDR3 region has the DNA TGTGCCAGCTCACCATTGAGGGGGGGGCTTACTGAAGCTTTCTTT. Based on the CDR3 plus reference TRBV18 and TRBJ1-1, the full variable domain is NAGVMQNPRHLVRRRGQEARLRCSPMKGHSHVYWYRQLPEEGLKFMVYLQKENIIDESGMPKERFSAEFPKEGPSILRIQQVVRGDSAAYFCASSPLRGGLTEAFFGQGTRLTVV.

This clone was picked up many times. V gene TRBV4-2 combines with J gene TRBJ1-1; 11 bases are shared with TRBD1. J gave up 5 bases and V 4 bases, and 3 bases lay outside the gene matches. The CDR3 is made up of 14 amino acids. The germline CDR1 and CDR2 sequences are LGHNA and YNFKEQ. The CDR3 bases are TGTGCCAGCAGCCCTCGGGACAGGGGGACTGAAGCTTTCTTT. Residues: CASSPRDRGTEAFF.

This clone was detected a few times. J is TRBJ2-1 and V is TRBV27, with 14 positions matching TRBD2. Germline CDR1 reads MNHEY; CDR2 reads SMNVEV (reference sequence). This CDR3 spans 16 amino acids. The V segment lost 5 bases and the J segment 13 bases; nucleotides outside the gene matches: 13. CDR3 residues: CASSTLGLAGGQGQFF. The CDR3 DNA reads TGTGCCAGCAGTACCCTCGGACTAGCGGGAGGCCAGGGACAGTTCTTC.

The chain links TRBV6-5 to TRBJ1-1; TRBD1 matches at 9 bases. Germline V gives CDR1 MNHEY, CDR2 SVGAGI. The CDR3 is 15 residues long. The V segment lost 6 bases and the J segment 4 bases; nucleotides outside the gene matches: 9. CDR3 residues: CASSLRTGVGTEAFF. The CDR3 DNA reads TGTGCCAGCAGCCTCCGGACAGGGGTAGGCACTGAAGCTTTCTTT.

This rearrangement joins TRBV15 to TRBJ2-3; TRBD2 matches 11 bases. Germline V gene lookup returns CDR1 LNHNV and CDR2 YYDKDF (reference sequence). CDR3 length equals 18 residues. The V gene end was trimmed by 0 bases and the J gene end by 4 bases; junction bases not matched to a gene: 9. CDR3 DNA sequence: TGTGCCACCAGCAGAGATTGGACTGGGACTAGCGGTTCAGATACGCAGTATTTT. Protein product: CATSRDWTGTSGSDTQYF.

This chain joins TRBV3-1 (or the pseudogene TRBV3-2) and TRBJ1-5; 7 bases match TRBD1. The CDR3 totals 14 residues. From germline, CDR1 is LGHDT and CDR2 YNNKEL (reference sequence). The ends lost 5 bases at V and 7 bases at J; junction bases unmatched: 8. The CDR3 sequence is CASSKQGFGQPQHF. Here the CDR3 DNA reads TGTGCCAGCAGCAAACAGGGGTTTGGGCAGCCCCAGCATTTT.

The V and J genes are TRBV30 and TRBJ2-1; 9 bases are a match to TRBD1. V lost 2 bases and J lost 2; bases outside the gene matches: 10. This CDR3 contains 17 residues. CDR1 is GTSNPN and CDR2 is SVGIG in the germline V gene (reference sequence). The CDR3 loop is CAWSFPGQGYPYNEQFF. The CDR3 DNA is TGTGCCTGGAGTTTCCCGGGACAGGGTTATCCCTACAATGAGCAGTTCTTC.

The genes are TRBV18 and TRBJ1-6; the match to TRBD1 covers 7 bases. The V gene end was trimmed by 3 bases and the J gene end by 11 bases; junction bases not matched to a gene: 4. The CDR3 totals 13 residues. Germline lookup yields CDR1 KGHSH and CDR2 LQKENI. The CDR3 region has the DNA TGTGCCAGCTCACCGATACAGGGGACACCCCTCCACTTT. Its protein product is CASSPIQGTPLHF.

The chain links TRBV15 to TRBJ1-4; D not certain. There are 16 residues in the CDR3. The V end lost 0 bases, the J end lost 0 bases, and 8 bases lay between the germline ends. The germline gives CDR1 LNHNV, CDR2 YYDKDF (reference sequence). CDR3 coding DNA: TGTGCCACCAGCAGAGATCCCGAGGCAACTAATGAAAAACTGTTTTTT. Translating it yields CATSRDPEATNEKLFF.

This chain uses TRBV7-8 with TRBJ2-1, with 8 bases identical to TRBD2. Germline V CDR1 and CDR2: SGHVS, FQNEAQ. This CDR3 has 16 residues. Germline trimming cut 0 bases from V and 7 bases from J; bases unmatched to any gene: 8. CDR3 protein: CASSLAISGRVNEQFF. The CDR3 DNA sequence: TGTGCCAGCAGCTTAGCAATAAGCGGGAGAGTGAATGAGCAGTTCTTC. Using reference TRBV7-8 and TRBJ2-1 for the parts outside the CDR3, the full variable domain is GAGVSQSPRYKVAKRGQDVALRCDPISGHVSLFWYQQALGQGPEFLTYFQNEAQLDKSGLPSDRFFAERPEGSVSTLKIQRTQQEDSAVYLCASSLAISGRVNEQFFGPGTRLTVL.

Only a few counts were recorded for this clone. The chain uses TRBV4-1 and TRBJ1-2; possibly TRBD1 for D (6 bases). The length of the CDR3 is 14 residues. Germline loops: CDR1 MGHRA, CDR2 YSYEKL. V shed 4 bases and J shed 3 bases, with 12 bases lying between them. The CDR3 sequence is CASSPGGAYYGYTF. DNA for the CDR3: TGCGCCAGCAGCCCTGGGGGGGCATACTATGGCTACACCTTC.

V usage is TRBV4-1 and J usage is TRBJ1-2; D remains ambiguous. Trimming left V 1 base short and J 6 bases short, with 9 bases between. This CDR3 is built from 13 residues. In germline, CDR1 is MGHRA, CDR2 YSYEKL. CDR3 in amino acids: CASSQVGIDGYTF. The CDR3 DNA reads TGCGCCAGCAGCCAAGTTGGTATAGATGGCTACACCTTC.

The V call is TRBV19, the J call TRBJ1-1; tentatively, D is TRBD1 (5 bases). Germline V CDR1 and CDR2: LNHDA, SQIVND (reference sequence). With 4 bases removed from V and 12 bases from J, the gap between germline ends came to 15 bases. CDR3 length equals 12 residues. The CDR3 nucleotides are TGTGCCAGTAGTACCTCAGGGAATCGGCCTTTCTTT. Its protein product is CASSTSGNRPFF.

This clone appeared a single time. This chain uses TRBV5-1 with TRBJ2-1, with TRBD2 identical over 9 bases. The V gene end was trimmed by 0 bases and the J gene end by 10 bases; junction bases not matched to a gene: 8. Germline V gene data show CDR1 as SGHRS and CDR2 as YFSETQ. The CDR3 sequence is 15 residues long. The CDR3 reads CASSLGIAGAGEQFF. The DNA of the CDR3 is TGCGCCAGCAGCTTGGGGATAGCGGGAGCGGGGGAGCAGTTCTTC.

J is TRBJ1-1 and V is TRBV6-5; unclear D gene. CDR3 length: 11 residues. Germline CDR1 MNHEY, CDR2 SVGAGI. V dropped 5 bases and J dropped 4 bases, with 5 bases sitting between them. The CDR3 region has the DNA TGTGCCAGCAGTAGAGCCACTGAAGCTTTCTTT. Translating it yields CASSRATEAFF.

V gene TRBV7-7 combines with J gene TRBJ2-7; possibly TRBD1 for D (6 bases). V was cut by 5 bases and J by 6 bases, with 14 bases left in between. Germline lookup yields CDR1 SSHAT and CDR2 FNYEAQ (reference sequence). The CDR3 has 13 residues. The CDR3 spells CASSPIRGGEQYF. Written as DNA, the CDR3 is TGTGCCAGCAGCCCTATCCGAGGGGGCGAGCAGTACTTC.

J is TRBJ2-5 and V is TRBV7-9, with TRBD2 identical over 7 bases. V shed 3 bases and J 5 bases; nucleotides not matched to a gene: 6. CDR1 SEHNR and CDR2 FQNEAQ come from the germline V gene (reference sequence). CDR3 size: 14 residues. This CDR3 is CASSLIWREETQYF. CDR3 in DNA: TGTGCCAGCAGCTTGATTTGGCGGGAGGAGACCCAGTACTTC.